The T cell receptor (beta chain) under discussion was sequenced for a study of cytomegalovirus exposure and HLA in healthy donors. Study outcomes and limitations: Researchers counted around 160 TCR beta chains as cytomegalovirus-associated.

PCR involved 60 Vbeta and 13 Jbeta primers. TCRdb keeps only in-frame clones here, not all; method: immunoSEQ multiplex PCR. The profile shows some 120,000 clones, 79% of them singletons. The CDR3 runs 14 residues. CDR1 is ENHRY, CDR2 SYGVKD, per germline. Trimming cost V 7 bases and J 5 bases; bases outside gene matches: 3. With regard to this clone: Its antigen is not known.

The sequence was obtained from a young man in good health and CMV-seropositive. The chain uses TRBV10-3 and TRBJ2-1, with 12 bases lining up with TRBD1. Sequencing input: PBMCs. In DNA form, the CDR3 reads TGTGCCATCACGGGACAGGGGGCCAACAATGAGCAGTTCTTC. It is translated as CAITGQGANNEQFF.